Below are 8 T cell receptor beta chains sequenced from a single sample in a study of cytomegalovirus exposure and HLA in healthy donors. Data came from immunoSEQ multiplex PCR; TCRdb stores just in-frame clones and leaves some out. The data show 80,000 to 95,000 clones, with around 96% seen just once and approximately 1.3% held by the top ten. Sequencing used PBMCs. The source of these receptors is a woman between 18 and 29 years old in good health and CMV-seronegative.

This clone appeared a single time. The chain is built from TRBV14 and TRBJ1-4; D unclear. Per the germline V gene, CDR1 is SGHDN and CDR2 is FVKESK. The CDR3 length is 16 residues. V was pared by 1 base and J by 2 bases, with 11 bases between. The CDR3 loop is CASSQAISWTNEKLFF. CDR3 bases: TGTGCCAGCAGCCAAGCGATTAGTTGGACTAATGAAAAACTGTTTTTT.

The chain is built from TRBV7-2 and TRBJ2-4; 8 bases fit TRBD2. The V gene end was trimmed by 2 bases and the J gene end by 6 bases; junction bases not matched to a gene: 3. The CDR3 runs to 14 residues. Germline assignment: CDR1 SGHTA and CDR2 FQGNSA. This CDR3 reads CASSLNLAGNIQYF. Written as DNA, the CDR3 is TGTGCCAGCAGCTTAAACCTAGCGGGAAACATTCAGTACTTC.

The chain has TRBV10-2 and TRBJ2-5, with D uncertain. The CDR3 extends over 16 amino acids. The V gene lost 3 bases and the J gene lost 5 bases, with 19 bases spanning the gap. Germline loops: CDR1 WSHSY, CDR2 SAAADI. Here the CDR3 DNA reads TGCGCCAGCAGTGACGGATTTAGTAGCCCCCTGGAGACCCAGTACTTC. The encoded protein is CASSDGFSSPLETQYF.

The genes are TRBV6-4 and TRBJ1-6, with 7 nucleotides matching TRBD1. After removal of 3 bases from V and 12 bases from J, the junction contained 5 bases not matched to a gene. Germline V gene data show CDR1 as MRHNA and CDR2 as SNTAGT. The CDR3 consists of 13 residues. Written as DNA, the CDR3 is TGTGCCAGCAGTGAAGGGACAGATAGACCCCTCCACTTT. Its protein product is CASSEGTDRPLHF.

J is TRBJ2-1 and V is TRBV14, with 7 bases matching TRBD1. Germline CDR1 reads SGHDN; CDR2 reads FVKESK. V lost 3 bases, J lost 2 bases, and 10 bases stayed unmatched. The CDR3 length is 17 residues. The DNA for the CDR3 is TGTGCCAGCAGCCAGCTGACAGGGCGGCTAACCTACAATGAGCAGTTCTTC. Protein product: CASSQLTGRLTYNEQFF.

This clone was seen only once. The CDR3 DNA sequence: TGTGCCATCAGTGGGTCTCATGGAAACACCATATATTTT. It yields the protein CAISGSHGNTIYF. The chain couples TRBV10-3 to TRBJ1-3; D gene unclear. The CDR3 has 13 residues. Germline V gene data show CDR1 as ENHRY and CDR2 as SYGVKD. Trimming shortened V by 4 bases and J by 3 bases, and 7 bases separated the two germline ends.

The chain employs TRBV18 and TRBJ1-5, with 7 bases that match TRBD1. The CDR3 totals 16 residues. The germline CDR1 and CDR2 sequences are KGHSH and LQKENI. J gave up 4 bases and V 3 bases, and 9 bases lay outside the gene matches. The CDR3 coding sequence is TGTGCCAGCTCACCGCCGGACAGGCCGCTAAATCAGCCCCAGCATTTT. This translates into CASSPPDRPLNQPQHF.

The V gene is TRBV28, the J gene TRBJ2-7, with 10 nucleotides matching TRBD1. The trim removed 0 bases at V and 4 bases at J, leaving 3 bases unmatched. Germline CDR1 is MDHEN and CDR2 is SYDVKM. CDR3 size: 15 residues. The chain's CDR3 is CASSLWGDRGYEQYF. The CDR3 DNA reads TGTGCCAGCAGTTTATGGGGGGACAGGGGTTACGAGCAGTACTTC.